This T cell receptor (beta chain) was recorded in a study of CXCR3-negative and CXCR3-positive naive CD8 T cells. TRB cDNA was prepared as libraries by UMI-labeled 5' RACE. TCRdb reprocessed the 5' RACE reads and stores each CDR3 protein as one record, lacking DNA. This sample's table reports 150,000 to 180,000 distinct CDR3 sequences. Study findings and constraints: Higher TRB CDR3 hydrophobicity marked CXCR3-positive naive cells relative to CXCR3-negative naive cells. Memory cells showed distinct TRBV-TRBJ patterns, while the two naive subsets matched.

Points on this clonotype: Its matching antigen is unknown.

The receptor's source is a human donor in good health. Some clones in this sample may be carry-over from other donors' samples. The sequencing input was naive CXCR3+ CD8+ T cells from blood. Specified subset: CD45RO-CCR7+CD27+CD95- naive CD8+ T cells expressing CXCR3 (TNR3+).

This CDR3 is CASSPTGDTQYF. The chain has TRBV12-3 or TRBV12-4 and TRBJ2-3; absent DNA, TCRdb's TRBD1 call cannot be checked. The CDR3 loop spans 12 amino acids.